This TCR beta chain was identified during a study of shared clonotypes between healthy human individuals. Study-level findings and limits: What limited the represented genetic and exposure-history diversity was the small number of donors.

Using immunoSEQ multiplex PCR, the repertoire was profiled, and TCRdb retains in-frame clones only, with some absent. Among 470,000 or so clones listed, 81% were seen once. The germline V gene has CDR1 MNHNS and CDR2 SASEGT. After removal of 8 bases from V and 5 bases from J, the junction contained 6 bases not matched to a gene. This CDR3 is built from 14 residues. This clone appeared a single time. Its cognate antigen is unknown. The specimen was PBMCs. The V call is TRBV6-1, the J call TRBJ2-7, with 13 bases identical to TRBD2. This receptor was taken from a woman aged 35 to 49 in good health. Some clones in this sample may be carry-over from other donors' samples. CDR3 bases: TGTGCCAGCGAACGGGGACTAGCGGGAAACGAGCAGTACTTC. This codes for CASERGLAGNEQYF.